Following are 26 T cell receptor beta chains from one sample sequenced in a study of OX40 agonist ivuxolimab in advanced cancers. Clones were sequenced by immunoSEQ multiplex PCR, and TCRdb holds only the in-frame ones, with some missing. This table holds around 53,000 clones, 86% found once. The sequences come from CD4+ or CD8+ T cells sorted from blood, collected in a trial of the OX40 agonist ivuxolimab. These receptors all stem from an adult with an advanced solid tumor such as melanoma, head and neck, liver or kidney cancer.

The chain employs TRBV6-6 and TRBJ2-7, with D tentatively TRBD2 (5 bases). This CDR3 region has 15 residues. CDR1 is MNHNY and CDR2 is SVGAGI in the germline V gene (reference sequence). Trimming shortened V by 7 bases and J by 1 base, and 17 bases separated the two germline ends. The chain's CDR3 is CASKSWGANSYEQYF. The DNA for the CDR3 is TGTGCCAGCAAATCGTGGGGAGCCAATTCCTACGAGCAGTACTTC.

DNA for the CDR3: TGTGCCAGTAGTTTTCTAGCGGGGGCGACCTCCACAGATACGCAGTATTTT. As protein: CASSFLAGATSTDTQYF. V is TRBV19 and J is TRBJ2-3; TRBD2 matches at 10 bases. The CDR3 length is 17 residues. CDR1 is LNHDA and CDR2 is SQIVND in the germline V gene (reference sequence). The V and J ends lost 5 bases and 2 bases, in that order; junction bases with no gene match: 10.

This chain connects TRBV19 to TRBJ1-5; possibly TRBD1 for D (5 bases). V shed 3 bases and J shed 7 bases, with 16 bases lying between them. In germline, CDR1 is LNHDA, CDR2 SQIVND (reference sequence). This CDR3 is 15 amino acids long. The DNA of the CDR3 is TGTGCCAGTAGTATGGAGAAGGGACGTTACCAGCCCCAGCATTTT. This codes for CASSMEKGRYQPQHF.

This chain's CDR3 is CASSGWGLENIQYF. In DNA form, the CDR3 reads TGTGCCAGCAGTGGGTGGGGGCTGGAAAACATTCAGTACTTC. The chain uses TRBV27 and TRBJ2-4; a weak D match, TRBD1 (6 bases). V was trimmed by 5 bases and J by 5 bases, leaving 13 bases between them. The CDR3 runs to 14 residues. The germline CDR1 and CDR2 sequences are MNHEY and SMNVEV (reference sequence).

V gene TRBV5-1 combines with J gene TRBJ1-6; no firm D call. In germline, CDR1 is SGHRS, CDR2 YFSETQ. V lost 3 bases to trimming and J lost 7 bases, with 11 bases between them. The CDR3 spans 14 residues. The CDR3: CASSSRTENSPLHF. Written as DNA, the CDR3 is TGCGCCAGCAGCTCTCGGACGGAAAATTCACCCCTCCACTTT.

This chain joins TRBV10-1 and TRBJ2-5, with a weak D call TRBD1 (5 bases). Germline V CDR1 and CDR2: WNHNN, SYGVQD (reference sequence). V lost 0 bases and J 5 bases, leaving 10 bases between the germline ends. This CDR3 spans 14 amino acids. The CDR3 spells CASSESAGMETQYF. CDR3 DNA sequence: TGCGCCAGCAGTGAGTCAGCAGGGATGGAGACCCAGTACTTC.

The chain uses TRBV5-4 and TRBJ1-2; D gene unclear. The CDR3 consists of 12 residues. Germline assignment: CDR1 SGHNT and CDR2 YYREEE (reference sequence). The V gene lost 5 bases and the J gene lost 5 bases, with 10 bases spanning the gap. CDR3 residues: CASSYQDYGYTF. The DNA for the CDR3 is TGTGCCAGCAGTTACCAGGATTATGGCTACACCTTC.

This clone was observed once. The V gene is TRBV6-1, the J gene TRBJ1-6; no clear D. V was shortened by 3 bases and J by 10 bases, with 7 bases between the two germline ends. CDR1 MNHNS and CDR2 SASEGT come from the germline V gene. The CDR3 is 12 amino acids. The chain's CDR3 is CASSEGKSPLHF. Here the CDR3 DNA reads TGTGCCAGCAGTGAGGGGAAGTCACCCCTCCACTTT.

V is TRBV6-1 and J is TRBJ2-6, with TRBD1 as a possible D gene (5 bases). Trimming stripped 4 bases from V and 5 bases from J, with 18 bases between. This CDR3 region has 17 residues. The germline CDR1 and CDR2 sequences are MNHNS and SASEGT. As DNA, the CDR3 is TGTGCCAGCAGTGGCCGATCCAGGGTGCCCAGGGCCAACGTCCTGACTTTC. This translates into CASSGRSRVPRANVLTF.

This clone was detected a few times. This chain connects TRBV18 to TRBJ1-2; 10 bases are a match to TRBD1. Trimming took 3 bases from V and 5 from J; bases not matched to a gene: 9. The CDR3 covers 16 residues. Germline V CDR1 and CDR2: KGHSH, LQKENI. The CDR3 here is CASSPSRDRGLYGYTF. The CDR3, as DNA: TGTGCCAGCTCACCTTCAAGGGACAGGGGACTGTATGGCTACACCTTC.

This sequence joins TRBV6-5 and TRBJ1-2; 8 bases match TRBD1. After removal of 7 bases from V and 2 bases from J, the junction contained 6 bases not matched to a gene. The germline CDR1 and CDR2 sequences are MNHEY and SVGAGI. The CDR3 runs 14 residues. CDR3 in DNA: TGTGCCAGCACCCCGGGACAGGTCAACTATGGCTACACCTTC. It codes for CASTPGQVNYGYTF.

This clone was detected only once. The V gene is TRBV4-1, the J gene TRBJ1-3; no clear D. V was clipped by 0 bases and J by 2 bases, with 17 bases between them. Germline V gene sequence: CDR1 MGHRA, CDR2 YSYEKL. This CDR3 has 18 amino acids. Here the CDR3 DNA reads TGCGCCAGCAGCCAAGATTCCGTTGTTGCGTTCGCTGGAAACACCATATATTTT. This encodes CASSQDSVVAFAGNTIYF.

The J gene is TRBJ1-2, the V gene TRBV29-1, with a tentative D call TRBD1 (6 bases). Germline CDR1 reads SQVTM; CDR2 reads ANQGSEA. The CDR3 has 12 amino acids. Trimming stripped 7 bases from V and 8 bases from J, with 17 bases between. CDR3 in amino acids: CSAERVRGGYTF. The CDR3 DNA follows: TGCAGCGCGGAACGCGTAAGGGGGGGCTACACCTTC.

The J gene is TRBJ2-1, the V gene TRBV6-5; D gene uncertain. V shed 6 bases and J shed 4 bases, with 10 bases lying between them. This CDR3 contains 13 residues. Germline CDR1 is MNHEY and CDR2 is SVGAGI. The CDR3 bases are TGTGCCAGCAGCGCCTACCCTTACAATGAGCAGTTCTTC. This translates into CASSAYPYNEQFF.

The V and J genes are TRBV11-2 and TRBJ2-7; weak D call: TRBD2 (6 bases). The CDR3 loop spans 14 amino acids. V lost 3 bases, J lost 3 bases, and 12 bases lay in between. CDR1 is SGHAT and CDR2 is FQNNGV in the germline V gene. This chain's CDR3 is CASSFGGINYEQYF. CDR3 sequence (DNA): TGTGCCAGCAGCTTCGGCGGGATTAACTACGAGCAGTACTTC.

This sequence joins TRBV5-8 and TRBJ1-4; D is uncertain. From germline, CDR1 is SGHTS and CDR2 YDEGEE. The CDR3 is made up of 17 amino acids. Between the trimmed V and J ends, which lost 3 bases and 7 bases, there was a span of 22 bases. In DNA form, the CDR3 reads TGTGCCAGCAGCTCCTACCGGCTGACGGCGGCGCCTGAAAAACTGTTTTTT. It is translated as CASSSYRLTAAPEKLFF.

This clone was picked up one time. The V gene is TRBV27, the J gene TRBJ2-7; the D gene is possibly TRBD1 (5 bases). Deletions cut 10 bases from V and 0 bases from J, with 13 bases between. Germline values: CDR1 MNHEY, CDR2 SMNVEV (reference sequence). The CDR3 contains 13 residues. This CDR3 reads CATRPGNSYEQYF. As DNA, the CDR3 is TGTGCCACCAGACCAGGGAACTCCTACGAGCAGTACTTC.

This chain connects TRBV4-2 to TRBJ2-3; a possible D gene is TRBD2 (7 bases). V lost 1 base, J lost 5 bases, and 19 bases lay in between. The CDR3 has 17 residues. Germline V lookup: CDR1 LGHNA, CDR2 YNFKEQ. The CDR3 nucleotides are TGTGCCAGCAGCCAAGTTGTGGTGGGGGGGCCTGAAGATACGCAGTATTTT. Its protein is CASSQVVVGGPEDTQYF.

The genes are TRBV18 and TRBJ2-1; the D gene could be TRBD1 or TRBD2 (5 bases each). Trimming pared 5 bases from V and 6 bases from J, leaving 11 bases between. The CDR3 consists of 13 residues. The germline CDR1 and CDR2 sequences are KGHSH and LQKENI. The CDR3 DNA follows: TGTGCCAGCTCATCGGGACCTTTCAATGAGCAGTTCTTC. This translates into CASSSGPFNEQFF.

J is TRBJ1-4 and V is TRBV10-3; maybe TRBD1 (6 bases). This CDR3 has 15 residues. The germline V gene has CDR1 ENHRY and CDR2 SYGVKD. Deletions cut 4 bases from V and 5 bases from J, with 14 bases between. CDR3 sequence reads: CAISVVRGENEKLFF. The CDR3, as DNA: TGTGCCATCAGTGTAGTCAGGGGAGAAAATGAAAAACTGTTTTTT.

The J gene is TRBJ1-4, the V gene TRBV6-5; no clear D. This CDR3 region has 11 residues. Germline-derived CDR1 and CDR2 are MNHEY and SVGAGI. Trimming stripped 4 bases from V and 7 bases from J, with 4 bases between. CDR3 residues: CASSWGEKLFF. DNA of the CDR3: TGTGCCAGCAGTTGGGGTGAAAAACTGTTTTTT.

The genes are TRBV7-3 and TRBJ1-1; D possibly corresponds to TRBD1 (6 bases). The V end lost 0 bases, the J end lost 1 base, and 9 bases lay between the germline ends. CDR3 size: 15 residues. Germline loops: CDR1 SGHTA, CDR2 FQGTGA. CDR3: CASSLTGGQNTEAFF. As DNA, the CDR3 is TGTGCCAGCAGCTTAACAGGGGGACAGAACACTGAAGCTTTCTTT.

The chain is built from TRBV6-4 and TRBJ1-6; 10 bases are a match to TRBD1. CDR3 length: 17 residues. Trimming removed 6 bases from V and 9 bases from J; junction bases left unmatched: 14. From germline, CDR1 is MRHNA and CDR2 SNTAGT. The CDR3 protein is CASSAVGQGGTSSPLHF. The CDR3 coding sequence is TGTGCCAGCAGCGCCGTAGGACAGGGGGGTACCAGTTCACCCCTCCACTTT.

This chain connects TRBV9 to TRBJ1-1, with D possibly being TRBD1 (5 bases). Per the germline V gene, CDR1 is SGDLS and CDR2 is YYNGEE. The V end lost 4 bases, the J end lost 1 base, and 14 bases lay between the germline ends. The CDR3 sequence is 15 residues long. The CDR3 here is CASSPLAGPNTEAFF. CDR3 nucleotides: TGTGCCAGCAGCCCTTTGGCAGGGCCGAACACTGAAGCTTTCTTT.

The sample holds one count of this clone. The chain links TRBV7-9 to TRBJ1-3; the D gene is possibly TRBD1 (6 bases). V shed 5 bases and J shed 2 bases, with 10 bases lying between them. This CDR3 region has 14 residues. Per germline, CDR1 SEHNR and CDR2 FQNEAQ (reference sequence). This CDR3 is CASSPAGAGNTIYF. DNA of the CDR3: TGTGCCAGCAGCCCCGCAGGGGCTGGAAACACCATATATTTT.

This clone showed up just a few times. V usage is TRBV28 and J usage is TRBJ2-6, with D possibly matching TRBD1 (6 bases). The germline V gene has CDR1 MDHEN and CDR2 SYDVKM. This CDR3 is built from 15 residues. The V and J ends lost 9 bases and 3 bases respectively, with 15 bases between them. CDR3 DNA sequence: TGTGCCAGTAGAAGGGGGTTTTATGGGGCCAACGTCCTGACTTTC. Translating gives CASRRGFYGANVLTF.